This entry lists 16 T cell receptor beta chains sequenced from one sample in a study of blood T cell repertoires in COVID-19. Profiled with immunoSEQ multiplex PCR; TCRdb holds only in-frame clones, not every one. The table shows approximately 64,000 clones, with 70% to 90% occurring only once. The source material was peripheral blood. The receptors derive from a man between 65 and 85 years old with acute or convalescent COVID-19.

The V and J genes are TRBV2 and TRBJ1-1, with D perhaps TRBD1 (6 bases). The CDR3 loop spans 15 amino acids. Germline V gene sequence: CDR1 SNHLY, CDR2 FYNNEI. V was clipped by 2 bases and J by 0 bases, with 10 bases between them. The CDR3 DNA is TGTGCCAGCAGTGAATTACAGGGAATGAACACTGAAGCTTTCTTT. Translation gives CASSELQGMNTEAFF.

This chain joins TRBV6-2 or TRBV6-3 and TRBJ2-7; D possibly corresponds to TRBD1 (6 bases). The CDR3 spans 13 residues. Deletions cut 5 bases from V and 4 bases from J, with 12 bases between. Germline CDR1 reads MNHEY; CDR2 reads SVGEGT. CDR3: CASSIGQQYEQYF. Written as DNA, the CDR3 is TGTGCCAGCAGTATCGGACAGCAATACGAGCAGTACTTC.

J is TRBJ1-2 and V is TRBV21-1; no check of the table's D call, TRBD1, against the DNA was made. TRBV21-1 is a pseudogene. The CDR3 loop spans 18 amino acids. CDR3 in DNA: TGTGCCAGCAGCAAAGAAACGGGACAGGAGCCTTCTAACTATGGCTACACCTTC. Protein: CASSKETGQEPSNYGYTF.

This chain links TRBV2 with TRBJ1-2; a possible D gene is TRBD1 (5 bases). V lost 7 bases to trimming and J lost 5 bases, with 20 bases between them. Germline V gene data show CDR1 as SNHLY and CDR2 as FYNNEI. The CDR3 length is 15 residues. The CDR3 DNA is TGTGCCAGCATCCCCCAGGCTCTTGGGGCTTATGGCTACACCTTC. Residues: CASIPQALGAYGYTF.

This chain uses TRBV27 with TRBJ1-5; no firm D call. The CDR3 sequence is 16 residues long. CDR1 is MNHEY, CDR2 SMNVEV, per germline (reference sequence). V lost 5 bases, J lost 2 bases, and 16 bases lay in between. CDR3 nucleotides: TGTGCCAGCAGTGCAACTCGTGGTACCCGCAATCAGCCCCAGCATTTT. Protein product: CASSATRGTRNQPQHF.

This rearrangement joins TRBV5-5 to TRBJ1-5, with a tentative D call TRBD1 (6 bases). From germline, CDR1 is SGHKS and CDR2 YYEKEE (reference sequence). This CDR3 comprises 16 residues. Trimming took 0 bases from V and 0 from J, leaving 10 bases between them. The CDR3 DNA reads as TGTGCCAGCAGCTTGGTAGGGACACTTAGCAATCAGCCCCAGCATTTT. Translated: CASSLVGTLSNQPQHF.

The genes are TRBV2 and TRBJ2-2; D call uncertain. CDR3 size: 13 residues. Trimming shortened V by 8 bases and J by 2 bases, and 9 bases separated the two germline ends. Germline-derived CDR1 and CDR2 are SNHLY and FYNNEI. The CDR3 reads CASGHLNTGELFF. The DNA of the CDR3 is TGTGCCAGCGGGCACCTCAACACCGGGGAGCTGTTTTTT.

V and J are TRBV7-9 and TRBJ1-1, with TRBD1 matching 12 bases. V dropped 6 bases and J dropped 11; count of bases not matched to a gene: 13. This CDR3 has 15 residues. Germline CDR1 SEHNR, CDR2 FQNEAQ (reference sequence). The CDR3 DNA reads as TGTGCCAGCAGTACAGTAGCGGGACAGGGGGCTTTTGCTTTCTTT. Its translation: CASSTVAGQGAFAFF. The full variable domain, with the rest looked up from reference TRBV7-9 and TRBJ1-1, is DTGVSQNPRHKITKRGQNVTFRCDPISEHNRLYWYRQTLGQGPEFLTYFQNEAQLEKSRLLSDRFSAERPKGSFSTLEIQRTEQGDSAMYLCASSTVAGQGAFAFFGQGTRLTVV.

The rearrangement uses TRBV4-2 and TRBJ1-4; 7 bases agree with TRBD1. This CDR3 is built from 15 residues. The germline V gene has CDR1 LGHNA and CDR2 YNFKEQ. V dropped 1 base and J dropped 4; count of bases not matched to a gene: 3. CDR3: CASSQGQGGNEKLFF. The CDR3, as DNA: TGTGCCAGCAGCCAAGGACAGGGAGGTAATGAAAAACTGTTTTTT.

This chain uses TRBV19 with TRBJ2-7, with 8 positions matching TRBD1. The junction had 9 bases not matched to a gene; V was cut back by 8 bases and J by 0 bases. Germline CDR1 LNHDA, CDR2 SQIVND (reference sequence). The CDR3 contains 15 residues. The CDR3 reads CASSAGTGYSYEQYF. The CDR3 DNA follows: TGTGCCAGTTCGGCTGGGACAGGATACTCCTACGAGCAGTACTTC.

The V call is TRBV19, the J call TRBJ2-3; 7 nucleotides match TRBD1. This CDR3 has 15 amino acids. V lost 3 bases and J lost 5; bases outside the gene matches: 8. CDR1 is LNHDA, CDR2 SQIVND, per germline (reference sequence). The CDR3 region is CASSMGITGVDTQYF. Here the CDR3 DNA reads TGTGCCAGTAGTATGGGGATAACAGGGGTAGATACGCAGTATTTT.

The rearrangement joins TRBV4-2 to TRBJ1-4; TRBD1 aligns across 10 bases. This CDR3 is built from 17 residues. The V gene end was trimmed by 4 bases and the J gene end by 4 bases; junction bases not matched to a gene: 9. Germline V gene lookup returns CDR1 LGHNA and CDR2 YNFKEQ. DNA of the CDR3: TGTGCCAGCAGCCGGGGGACAGGGGAAATATTTAATGAAAAACTGTTTTTT. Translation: CASSRGTGEIFNEKLFF.

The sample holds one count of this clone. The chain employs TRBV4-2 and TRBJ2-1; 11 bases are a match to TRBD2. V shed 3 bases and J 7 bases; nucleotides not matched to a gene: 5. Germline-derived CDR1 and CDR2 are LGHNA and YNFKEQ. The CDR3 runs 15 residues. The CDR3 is CASSQAGLAGNEQFF. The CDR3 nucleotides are TGTGCCAGCAGCCAGGCCGGACTAGCGGGTAATGAGCAGTTCTTC.

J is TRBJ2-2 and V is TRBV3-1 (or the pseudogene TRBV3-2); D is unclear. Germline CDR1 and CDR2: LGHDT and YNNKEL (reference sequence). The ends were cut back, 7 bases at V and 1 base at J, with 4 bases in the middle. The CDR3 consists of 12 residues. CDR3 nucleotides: TGTGCCAGCACGAGGAACACCGGGGAGCTGTTTTTT. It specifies CASTRNTGELFF.

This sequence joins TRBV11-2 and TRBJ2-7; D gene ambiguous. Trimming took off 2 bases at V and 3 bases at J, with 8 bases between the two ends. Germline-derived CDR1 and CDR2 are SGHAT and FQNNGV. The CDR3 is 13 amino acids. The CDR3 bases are TGTGCCAGCAGCTTACGTCGGAGCTACGAGCAGTACTTC. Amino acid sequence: CASSLRRSYEQYF.

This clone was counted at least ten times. The DNA for the CDR3 is TGTGCCAGCAGCTTAGCGGGCCTGATGAACACTGAAGCTTTCTTT. It codes for CASSLAGLMNTEAFF. The chain recombines TRBV7-2 with TRBJ1-1; no definite D call. Germline assignment: CDR1 SGHTA and CDR2 FQGNSA. This CDR3 comprises 15 residues. With 0 bases removed from V and 0 bases from J, the gap between germline ends came to 8 bases.